The rows below give T cell receptor beta chains drawn from one sample of a study of blood T cell repertoires in COVID-19. Repertoires were generated with immunoSEQ multiplex PCR, while TCRdb's copy carries only in-frame clones and drops some. Seen here are 130,000 or so clones, roughly 79% observed once, and the top ten hold about 8.4%. Material: peripheral blood. These receptor sequences come from a woman aged 55-75 years with active or convalescent COVID-19. CDR3s include the opening cysteine and the closing phenylalanine or tryptophan. The order of the fields is V gene, J gene, clone size, D gene, CDR3 protein, CDR3 DNA. D genes are given only for firm matches. Only part of the rows carry a size: once, few, many, or a class if the clone is expanded.

v_call: TRBV11-1
j_call: TRBJ1-1
clone_size: -
d_call: TRBD1
cdr3_aa: CASTTRGPVNTEAFF
cdr3_nt: TGTGCCAGCACGACCAGGGGGCCCGTAAACACTGAAGCTTTCTTT

v_call: TRBV28
j_call: TRBJ1-5
clone_size: -
d_call: -
cdr3_aa: CASSRSRDNSNQPQHF
cdr3_nt: TGTGCCAGCAGCCGATCCCGGGACAATAGCAATCAGCCCCAGCATTTT

v_call: TRBV11-2
j_call: TRBJ2-1
clone_size: -
d_call: -
cdr3_aa: CASSLGGSSGDEQFF
cdr3_nt: TGTGCCAGCAGCTTAGGTGGTAGTAGCGGTGATGAGCAGTTCTTC

v_call: TRBV5-1
j_call: TRBJ2-5
clone_size: -
d_call: TRBD2
cdr3_aa: CASTKTSGSKGETQYF
cdr3_nt: TGCGCCAGCACCAAGACTAGCGGGAGTAAGGGAGAGACCCAGTACTTC

v_call: TRBV6-5
j_call: TRBJ2-7
clone_size: once
d_call: -
cdr3_aa: CASRFTGTGYEQYF
cdr3_nt: TGTGCCAGCAGGTTTACCGGGACTGGCTACGAGCAGTACTTC

v_call: TRBV5-1
j_call: TRBJ2-5
clone_size: -
d_call: TRBD2
cdr3_aa: CASSSGRQETQYF
cdr3_nt: TGCGCCAGCAGCTCCGGGAGGCAAGAGACCCAGTACTTC

v_call: TRBV6-5
j_call: TRBJ1-2
clone_size: -
d_call: TRBD1
cdr3_aa: CASHIPGQVFYGYTF
cdr3_nt: TGTGCCAGCCACATACCGGGACAGGTCTTCTATGGCTACACCTTC

v_call: TRBV18
j_call: TRBJ2-7
clone_size: -
d_call: TRBD2
cdr3_aa: CASSPLLAGGGEQYF
cdr3_nt: TGTGCCAGCTCACCATTACTAGCGGGAGGGGGTGAGCAGTACTTC

v_call: TRBV11-2
j_call: TRBJ2-3
clone_size: once
d_call: TRBD2
cdr3_aa: CASSLGAGGGTDTQYF
cdr3_nt: TGTGCCAGCAGCTTAGGGGCGGGAGGGGGCACAGATACGCAGTATTTT

v_call: TRBV3-1/TRBV3-2
j_call: TRBJ1-6
clone_size: -
d_call: -
cdr3_aa: CASSQGGGILNSPLHF
cdr3_nt: TGTGCCAGCAGCCAAGGCGGAGGGATACTTAATTCACCCCTCCACTTT

v_call: TRBV6-5
j_call: TRBJ2-5
clone_size: -
d_call: -
cdr3_aa: CASSRQQETQYF
cdr3_nt: TGTGCCAGCAGCCGACAGCAAGAGACCCAGTACTTC

v_call: TRBV24-1
j_call: TRBJ1-1
clone_size: -
d_call: -
cdr3_aa: CATSDSGIGQAFF
cdr3_nt: TGTGCCACCAGTGATTCGGGAATTGGGCAGGCTTTCTTT

v_call: TRBV19
j_call: TRBJ1-5
clone_size: -
d_call: -
cdr3_aa: CASSIGGGSDQPQHF
cdr3_nt: TGTGCCAGTAGTATAGGTGGAGGGTCGGATCAGCCCCAGCATTTT

v_call: TRBV5-5
j_call: TRBJ1-4
clone_size: -
d_call: TRBD1
cdr3_aa: CASGDRVEEKLFF
cdr3_nt: TGTGCCAGCGGAGACAGGGTGGAAGAAAAACTGTTTTTT

v_call: TRBV7-3
j_call: TRBJ2-1
clone_size: -
d_call: TRBD2
cdr3_aa: CASSLGRGAYNEQFF
cdr3_nt: TGTGCCAGCAGCTTAGGACGGGGGGCCTACAATGAGCAGTTCTTC

v_call: TRBV6-4
j_call: TRBJ2-3
clone_size: -
d_call: TRBD2
cdr3_aa: CASSVAGVGDTQYF
cdr3_nt: TGTGCCAGCAGTGTAGCGGGAGTCGGAGATACGCAGTATTTT

v_call: TRBV12-1
j_call: TRBJ2-1
clone_size: -
d_call: -
cdr3_aa: CASSLRTDITSYNEQFF
cdr3_nt: TGTGCCAGCAGCCTCAGGACAGATATAACTTCCTACAATGAGCAGTTCTTC

v_call: TRBV12-5
j_call: TRBJ1-4
clone_size: -
d_call: TRBD1
cdr3_aa: CASGFPPDRVENEKLFF
cdr3_nt: TGTGCTAGTGGTTTCCCGCCGGACAGGGTAGAAAATGAAAAACTGTTTTTT

v_call: TRBV10-1
j_call: TRBJ2-3
clone_size: -
d_call: TRBD2
cdr3_aa: CAPRRGAPRGDTQYF
cdr3_nt: TGCGCCCCCCGGCGGGGGGCGCCTAGGGGAGATACGCAGTATTTT

v_call: TRBV28
j_call: TRBJ1-1
clone_size: -
d_call: -
cdr3_aa: CASTLASRGGTFF
cdr3_nt: TGTGCCAGCACCCTGGCGAGCCGCGGGGGAACTTTCTTT

v_call: TRBV5-1
j_call: TRBJ2-1
clone_size: -
d_call: -
cdr3_aa: CASSRTSYNEQFF
cdr3_nt: TGCGCCAGCAGCAGGACTTCATACAATGAGCAGTTCTTC

v_call: TRBV5-1
j_call: TRBJ1-1
clone_size: -
d_call: TRBD1
cdr3_aa: CASRTGGTEAFF
cdr3_nt: TGCGCCAGCAGAACAGGGGGAACTGAAGCTTTCTTT

v_call: TRBV5-1
j_call: TRBJ2-1
clone_size: -
d_call: -
cdr3_aa: CASSLVTVHGSEQFF
cdr3_nt: TGCGCCAGCAGCTTGGTCACAGTCCATGGAAGCGAGCAGTTCTTC

v_call: TRBV7-8
j_call: TRBJ2-7
clone_size: -
d_call: -
cdr3_aa: CASSRDPGSEQYF
cdr3_nt: TGTGCCAGCAGCCGGGACCCCGGGAGTGAGCAGTACTTC

v_call: TRBV5-1
j_call: TRBJ1-1
clone_size: -
d_call: TRBD1
cdr3_aa: CASSLEGQEAFF
cdr3_nt: TGCGCCAGCAGCTTGGAGGGACAGGAAGCTTTCTTT

v_call: TRBV27
j_call: TRBJ1-1
clone_size: -
d_call: -
cdr3_aa: CASSWTVNTEAFF
cdr3_nt: TGTGCCAGCAGCTGGACAGTGAACACTGAAGCTTTCTTT

v_call: TRBV3-1/TRBV3-2
j_call: TRBJ1-2
clone_size: -
d_call: TRBD1
cdr3_aa: CASSLGQGGGYTF
cdr3_nt: TGTGCCAGCAGCCTGGGACAGGGGGGTGGCTACACCTTC

v_call: TRBV15
j_call: TRBJ1-4
clone_size: -
d_call: -
cdr3_aa: CATSRERGTNEKLFF
cdr3_nt: TGTGCCACCAGCAGAGAAAGGGGAACTAATGAAAAACTGTTTTTT

v_call: TRBV6-1
j_call: TRBJ1-4
clone_size: once
d_call: -
cdr3_aa: CASSDGQSTNEKLFF
cdr3_nt: TGTGCCAGCAGTGATGGACAGTCAACTAATGAAAAACTGTTTTTT

v_call: TRBV5-1
j_call: TRBJ1-1
clone_size: -
d_call: -
cdr3_aa: CASRLTGLNTEAFF
cdr3_nt: TGCGCCAGCAGGCTTACAGGGTTGAACACTGAAGCTTTCTTT

v_call: TRBV5-1
j_call: TRBJ1-1
clone_size: -
d_call: -
cdr3_aa: CASSPRVLNTEAFF
cdr3_nt: TGCGCCAGCAGCCCCCGGGTCCTCAACACTGAAGCTTTCTTT

v_call: TRBV19
j_call: TRBJ2-2
clone_size: -
d_call: TRBD2
cdr3_aa: CASSPRREGTGELFF
cdr3_nt: TGTGCCAGTAGTCCCCGACGGGAGGGCACCGGGGAGCTGTTTTTT

v_call: TRBV7-2
j_call: TRBJ2-1
clone_size: -
d_call: -
cdr3_aa: CASQQAGGYNEQFF
cdr3_nt: TGTGCCAGCCAACAGGCTGGGGGGTACAATGAGCAGTTCTTC